This T cell receptor (beta chain) was obtained from a study of OX40 agonist ivuxolimab in advanced cancers. Profiling relied on immunoSEQ multiplex PCR, and the TCRdb table lists in-frame clones only, not all of them. This sample carries approximately 79,000 clones, 86% of them seen once, and the ten largest clones take approximately 0.99%. The CDR3 contains 10 residues. Trimming removed 8 bases from V and 7 bases from J, with 8 bases in between. CDR1 LNHDA and CDR2 SQIVND come from the germline V gene (reference sequence). This clone was recorded a few times. The receptor was derived from an adult with an advanced solid tumor such as melanoma, head and neck, liver or kidney cancer. This sequence joins TRBV19 and TRBJ1-2; D ambiguous. The sample was CD4+ or CD8+ T cells sorted from blood, taken in a trial of the OX40 agonist ivuxolimab. As DNA, the CDR3 is TGTGCCAGTGGCAGTTCTGGCTACACCTTC. It specifies CASGSSGYTF.